The 18 T cell receptor beta chains below all came from one sample that was sequenced in a study of T-cell memory formation after mild COVID-19. A single record per CDR3 protein comes from TCRdb applying MiXCR to the 5' RACE reads. In the table there are about 350,000 distinct CDR3 sequences, approximately 13% of which are singletons. Material: PBMCs or a T cell subset sorted from them (not recorded which). These receptors all stem from a man younger than 30 who had mild COVID-19 (a few samples of this study predate the infection). Cell type and time point are not known.

CDR3 sequence reads: CASSQVRGGSVYF. The CDR3 bases are TGCGCCAGCAGCCAAGTTCGGGGGGGCTCCGTGTACTTC. The J gene is TRBJ2-5, the V gene TRBV4-3, with TRBD2 identical over 8 bases. CDR1 and CDR2 from the germline V gene are LGHNA and YSLEER. J gave up 13 bases and V 1 base, and 8 bases lay outside the gene matches. There are 13 residues in the CDR3.

The rearrangement joins TRBV18 to TRBJ2-5; 7 nucleotides line up with TRBD2. With V trimmed by 3 bases and J by 4 bases, 5 bases remained unmatched. This CDR3 is 14 amino acids long. Germline V gene sequence: CDR1 KGHSH, CDR2 LQKENI. This CDR3 reads CASSPGGTIETQYF. The CDR3 DNA follows: TGTGCCAGCTCACCGGGAGGGACGATAGAGACCCAGTACTTC.

The chain recombines TRBV2 with TRBJ2-7; D possibly matches TRBD1 or TRBD2 (5 bases each). Germline CDR1 reads SNHLY; CDR2 reads FYNNEI. This CDR3 contains 12 residues. V was trimmed by 7 bases and J by 3 bases, leaving 10 bases between them. CDR3 protein: CASTGQIYEQYV. CDR3 DNA: TGTGCCAGCACGGGGCAGATCTACGAGCAGTACGTC.

This clonotype was seen more than once but under ten times. V usage is TRBV12-3 or TRBV12-4 and J usage is TRBJ1-4; D gene uncertain. CDR3 length equals 13 residues. The V end lost 7 bases, the J end lost 10 bases, and 16 bases lay between the germline ends. CDR3 nucleotide sequence: TGTGCCAGCACCCCGCGTCTCGGCGGAAAACTGTTTTTT. Protein: CASTPRLGGKLFF.

V is TRBV7-8 and J is TRBJ2-7; 13 positions match TRBD2. The CDR3 covers 15 residues. CDR1 is SGHVS and CDR2 is FQNEAQ in the germline V gene. The junction had 4 bases not matched to a gene; V was cut back by 5 bases and J by 3 bases. The CDR3 sequence is CASSPWTSGGYEQYF. Written as DNA, the CDR3 is TGTGCCAGCAGCCCATGGACTAGCGGGGGCTACGAGCAGTACTTC.

A few counts support this clonotype. This chain uses TRBV7-2 with TRBJ1-3; D not resolved. Germline CDR1 and CDR2: SGHTA and FQGNSA. There are 14 residues in the CDR3. V was shortened by 5 bases and J by 5 bases, with 13 bases between the two germline ends. CDR3 nucleotide sequence: TGTGCCAGCAGCCGACTCCGGGAGAGAAACACCATATATTTT. Translation: CASSRLRERNTIYF.

The table lists this clonotype with a few counts. The chain combines TRBV11-3 with TRBJ2-3; 8 positions agree with TRBD2. Germline V gene lookup returns CDR1 SGHNT and CDR2 YENEEA. CDR3 length: 16 amino acids. Losses at the gene ends were 4 bases for V and 1 base for J; bases not matched to a gene: 7. CDR3 nucleotides: TGTGCCAGCAGCTCTCCAGCAGCGGGGGGCACAGATACGCAGTATTTT. Encoded protein: CASSSPAAGGTDTQYF.

This chain connects TRBV4-2 to TRBJ1-2, with 8 bases lining up with TRBD1. CDR1 and CDR2 from the germline V gene are LGHNA and YNFKEQ. V was pared by 2 bases and J by 8 bases, with 10 bases of the junction left unmatched. The CDR3 runs 15 residues. CDR3 in amino acids: CASSQLRSGGDGYTF. The CDR3 nucleotides read TGTGCCAGCAGCCAATTAAGATCAGGGGGCGACGGCTACACCTTC.

This clonotype has just a few counts. The chain carries TRBV5-1 and TRBJ1-4; D possibly corresponds to TRBD1 (6 bases). The CDR3 extends over 14 amino acids. V gave up 0 bases and J gave up 5 bases, with 8 bases separating them. Germline V gene lookup returns CDR1 SGHRS and CDR2 YFSETQ. CDR3 sequence (DNA): TGCGCCAGCAGCTTGGGACAGGAAAATGAAAAACTGTTTTTT. It encodes CASSLGQENEKLFF.

This clonotype was found a few times. The CDR3, as DNA: TGCGCCAGCAGTGGAGGGACCGGCGACGAGCAGTACGTC. Encoded protein: CASSGGTGDEQYV. The J gene is TRBJ2-7, the V gene TRBV10-2; tentatively, D is TRBD1 or TRBD2 (5 bases each). The CDR3 consists of 13 residues. Per the germline V gene, CDR1 is WSHSY and CDR2 is SAAADI. The ends were cut back, 4 bases at V and 5 bases at J, with 12 bases in the middle.

This sequence joins TRBV6-2 or TRBV6-3 and TRBJ2-3, with 7 bases identical to TRBD2. Per the germline V gene, CDR1 is MNHEY and CDR2 is SVGEGT. The V segment lost 5 bases and the J segment 1 base; nucleotides outside the gene matches: 9. This CDR3 has 16 residues. The CDR3 is CASSRGSSGGTDTQYF. The CDR3 nucleotides read TGTGCCAGCAGTCGCGGCAGCAGCGGGGGCACAGATACGCAGTATTTT.

This clonotype appeared a few times. J is TRBJ2-7 and V is TRBV7-8, with D possibly matching TRBD1 (6 bases). Trimming took 3 bases from V and 2 from J, leaving 14 bases between them. The CDR3 covers 15 residues. CDR1 and CDR2 from the germline V gene are SGHVS and FQNEAQ. In DNA, the CDR3 is TGTGCCAGCAGCTTCTCTTGGACAGCTCCCTACGAGCAGTACTTC. Translation gives CASSFSWTAPYEQYF.

CDR3: CASSLGRDEQFF. The CDR3 DNA reads as TGTGCCAGCAGCTTAGGTCGGGATGAGCAGTTCTTC. The J gene is TRBJ2-1, the V gene TRBV7-2; the D is unclear. The V gene lost 1 base and the J gene lost 8 bases, with 6 bases spanning the gap. Germline assignment: CDR1 SGHTA and CDR2 FQGNSA. The CDR3 sequence is 12 residues long.

This clonotype was seen repeatedly, ten times or more. CDR3: CATRDFYEQYV. In nucleotides, the CDR3 is TGTGCCACGAGGGACTTCTACGAGCAGTACGTC. This chain connects TRBV10-3 to TRBJ2-7; possible D gene TRBD2, 6 bases. The V gene's germline CDR1 is ENHRY and CDR2 SYGVKD. CDR3 size: 11 residues. Trimming stripped 10 bases from V and 3 bases from J, with 10 bases between.

The chain joins TRBV6-6 to TRBJ1-2; no clear D gene. V dropped 9 bases and J dropped 2 bases, with 13 bases sitting between them. CDR3 length: 13 amino acids. The germline gives CDR1 MNHNY, CDR2 SVGAGI (reference sequence). The CDR3 DNA is TGTGCCAGTCAGGCGGGCGCGAACTATGGCTACACCTTC. Residues: CASQAGANYGYTF.

The chain carries TRBV6-1 and TRBJ1-3, with TRBD1 matching over 9 bases. The CDR3 totals 12 residues. Germline values: CDR1 MNHNS, CDR2 SASEGT. V shed 5 bases, J shed 8 bases, and the junction held 1 base outside the gene matches. The CDR3, as DNA: TGTGCCAGCAGTCACAGGGGGCACACCATATATTTT. It codes for CASSHRGHTIYF.

This clonotype was counted between two and nine times. The chain carries TRBV5-5 and TRBJ2-3, with 9 bases lining up with TRBD1. The ends lost 5 bases at V and 4 bases at J; junction bases unmatched: 11. Germline V gene data show CDR1 as SGHKS and CDR2 as YYEKEE (reference sequence). The CDR3 consists of 16 residues. CDR3: CASSRAGTGIADTQYF. The CDR3 region has the DNA TGTGCCAGCAGTCGCGCCGGGACAGGGATCGCAGATACGCAGTATTTT.

The sample holds many counts of this clonotype. The chain carries TRBV11-2 and TRBJ2-1, with 8 bases fitting TRBD2. After removal of 5 bases from V and 4 bases from J, the junction contained 10 bases not matched to a gene. The CDR3 spans 16 residues. CDR1 and CDR2 (germline): SGHAT, FQNNGV. The CDR3 loop is CASSHPGTRYYNEQFF. CDR3 coding DNA: TGTGCCAGCAGCCACCCCGGGACTAGGTATTACAATGAGCAGTTCTTC.